This T cell receptor (beta chain) was sequenced in a study of cytomegalovirus exposure and HLA in healthy donors. Background on the study: There were about 85 million unique TCRs (from HLA-typed donors) in an early data release.

PCR amplification relied on 60 Vbeta primers (plus 13 Jbeta primers). Profiling relied on immunoSEQ multiplex PCR, and the TCRdb table lists in-frame clones only, not all of them. The sample records some 150,000 clones, about two thirds being singletons. Regarding the study as a whole: Other equally common chains were less clonally expanded than HLA-associated TCR beta chains, a later analysis showed.

The CDR3 loop spans 13 amino acids. Germline CDR1 MRHNA, CDR2 SNTAGT. Trimming shortened V by 6 bases and J by 0 bases, and 8 bases separated the two germline ends. To note about this clone: Antigen: not known.

Material: PBMCs. The sequence derives from a man between 50 and 59 years old in good health and CMV-seropositive. The V gene is TRBV6-4, the J gene TRBJ1-1; D gene ambiguous. This CDR3 reads CASRREVNTEAFF. CDR3 in DNA: TGTGCCAGCAGGCGAGAAGTGAACACTGAAGCTTTCTTT.